Detailed here is one TCR beta chain. Its antigen is still unknown. A J-beta primer mix and a sample-barcoded 5' primer were used in a second PCR of roughly 6 to 11 cycles. Each cDNA molecule carried a tag from a template-switch adaptor that contained 12 random nucleotides. The yield of each sample was at least 2.5 million CDR3-containing paired-end reads. MiXCR was run by TCRdb on the 5' RACE reads, yielding one entry per CDR3 protein. The sample comprises hundreds of thousands of distinct CDR3 sequences, roughly 53% of which are singletons, and 30% to 40% rests with the top ten. The data originate from a study of blood T cells in healthy people across ages. For every donor, a draw yielded approximately 9.9 milliliters of peripheral blood. CDR1 and CDR2 (germline): DFQATT, SNEGSKA (reference sequence). The CDR3 spans 14 residues. V dropped 3 bases and J dropped 2; count of bases not matched to a gene: 3.

Findings of the study overall: Because donor CMV status was unknown, expanded clonotype changes were possibly confounded.

The rearrangement joins TRBV20-1 to TRBJ2-1; 8 bases match TRBD2. Specimen: blood. This receptor was obtained from a man in his sixties in good health. The CDR3 reads CSARTGGAYNEQFF. CDR3 bases: TGCAGTGCTAGGACGGGGGGGGCCTACAATGAGCAGTTCTTC.